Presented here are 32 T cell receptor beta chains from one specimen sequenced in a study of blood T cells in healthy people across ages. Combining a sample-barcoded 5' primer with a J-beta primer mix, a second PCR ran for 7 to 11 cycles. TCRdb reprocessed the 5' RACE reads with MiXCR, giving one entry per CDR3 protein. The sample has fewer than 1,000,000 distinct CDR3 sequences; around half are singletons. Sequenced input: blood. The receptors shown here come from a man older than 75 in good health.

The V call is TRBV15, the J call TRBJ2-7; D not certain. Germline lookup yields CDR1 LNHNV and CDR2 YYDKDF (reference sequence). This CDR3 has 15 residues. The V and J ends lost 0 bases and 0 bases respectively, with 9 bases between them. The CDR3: CATSRDKKISYEQYF. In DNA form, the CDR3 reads TGTGCCACCAGCAGAGATAAAAAGATCTCCTACGAGCAGTACTTC. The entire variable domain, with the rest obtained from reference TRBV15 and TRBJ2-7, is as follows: DAMVIQNPRYQVTQFGKPVTLSCSQTLNHNVMYWYQQKSSQAPKLLFHYYDKDFNNEADTPDNFQSRRPNTSFCFLDIRSPGLGDTAMYLCATSRDKKISYEQYFGPGTRLTVT.

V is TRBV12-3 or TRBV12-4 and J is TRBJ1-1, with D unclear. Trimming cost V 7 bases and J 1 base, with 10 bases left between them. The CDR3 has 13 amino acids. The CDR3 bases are TGTGCCAGCACCGAGCCGGGGAACACTGAAGCTTTCTTT. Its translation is CASTEPGNTEAFF.

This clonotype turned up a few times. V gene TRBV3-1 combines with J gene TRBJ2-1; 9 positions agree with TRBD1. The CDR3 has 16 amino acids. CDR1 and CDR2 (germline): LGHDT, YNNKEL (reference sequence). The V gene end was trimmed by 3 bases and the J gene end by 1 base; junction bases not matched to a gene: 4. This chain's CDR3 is CASSHPGQGSYNEQFF. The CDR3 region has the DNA TGTGCCAGCAGCCACCCGGGACAGGGTTCCTACAATGAGCAGTTCTTC.

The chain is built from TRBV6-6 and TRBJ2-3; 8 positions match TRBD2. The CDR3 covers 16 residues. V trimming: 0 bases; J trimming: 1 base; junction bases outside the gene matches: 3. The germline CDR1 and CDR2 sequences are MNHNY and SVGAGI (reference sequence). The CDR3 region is CASSYSKLAGTDTQYF. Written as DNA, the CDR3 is TGTGCCAGCAGTTACTCGAAACTAGCGGGCACAGATACGCAGTATTTT.

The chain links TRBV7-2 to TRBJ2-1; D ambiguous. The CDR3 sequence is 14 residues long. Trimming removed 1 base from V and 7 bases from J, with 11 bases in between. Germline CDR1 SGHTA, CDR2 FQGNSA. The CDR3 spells CASSLVDKTNEQFF. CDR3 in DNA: TGTGCCAGCAGCTTAGTAGACAAAACGAATGAGCAGTTCTTC.

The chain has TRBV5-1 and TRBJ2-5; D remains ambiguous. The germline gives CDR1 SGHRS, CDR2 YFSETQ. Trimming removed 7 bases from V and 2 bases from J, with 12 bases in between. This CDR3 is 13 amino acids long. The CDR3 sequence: CASGPTAQETQYF. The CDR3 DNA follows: TGCGCCAGCGGACCGACCGCTCAAGAGACCCAGTACTTC.

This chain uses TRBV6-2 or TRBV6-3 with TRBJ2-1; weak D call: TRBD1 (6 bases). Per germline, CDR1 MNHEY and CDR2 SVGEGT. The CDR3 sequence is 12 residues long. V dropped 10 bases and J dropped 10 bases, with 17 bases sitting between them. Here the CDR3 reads CATDEGEYEQFF. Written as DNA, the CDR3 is TGTGCCACAGACGAGGGGGAATACGAGCAGTTCTTC.

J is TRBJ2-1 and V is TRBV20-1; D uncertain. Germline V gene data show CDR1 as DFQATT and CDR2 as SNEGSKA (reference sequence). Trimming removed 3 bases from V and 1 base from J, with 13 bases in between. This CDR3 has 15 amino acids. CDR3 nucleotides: TGCAGTGCTAGGCTGGCCGTCACATCCTACAATGAGCAGTTCTTC. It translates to CSARLAVTSYNEQFF.

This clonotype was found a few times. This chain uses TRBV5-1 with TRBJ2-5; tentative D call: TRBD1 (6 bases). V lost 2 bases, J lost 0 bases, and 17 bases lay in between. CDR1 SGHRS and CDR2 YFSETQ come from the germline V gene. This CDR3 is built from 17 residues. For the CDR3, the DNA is TGCGCCAGCAGCTTAGCCAGCGATTACAGGGACCAAGAGACCCAGTACTTC. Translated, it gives CASSLASDYRDQETQYF.

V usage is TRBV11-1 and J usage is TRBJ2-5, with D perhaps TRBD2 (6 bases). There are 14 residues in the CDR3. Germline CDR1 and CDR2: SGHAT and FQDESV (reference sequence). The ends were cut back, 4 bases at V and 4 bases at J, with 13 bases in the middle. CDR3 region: CASSSRDFRETQYF. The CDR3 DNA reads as TGTGCCAGCAGCTCTCGGGACTTCCGAGAGACCCAGTACTTC.

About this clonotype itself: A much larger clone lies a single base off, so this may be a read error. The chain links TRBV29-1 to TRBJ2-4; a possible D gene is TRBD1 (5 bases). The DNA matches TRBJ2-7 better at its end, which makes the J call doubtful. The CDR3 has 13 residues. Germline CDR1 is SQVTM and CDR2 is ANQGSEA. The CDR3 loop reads CSVATTAYYEQYF. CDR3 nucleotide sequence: TGCAGCGTAGCAACGACAGCCTACTACGAGCAGTACTTC.

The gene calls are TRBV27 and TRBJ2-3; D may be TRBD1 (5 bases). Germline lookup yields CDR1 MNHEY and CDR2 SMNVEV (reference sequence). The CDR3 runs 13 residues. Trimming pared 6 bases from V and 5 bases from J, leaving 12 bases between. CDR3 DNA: TGTGCCAGCAGACTCCAGGGCGGAGATACGCAGTATTTT. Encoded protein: CASRLQGGDTQYF.

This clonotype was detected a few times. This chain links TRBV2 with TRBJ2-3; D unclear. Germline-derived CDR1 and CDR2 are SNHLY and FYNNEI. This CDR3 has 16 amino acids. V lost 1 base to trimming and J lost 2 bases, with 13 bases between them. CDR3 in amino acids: CASSEEEAYPTDTQYF. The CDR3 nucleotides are TGTGCCAGCAGTGAAGAGGAAGCCTACCCCACAGATACGCAGTATTTT.

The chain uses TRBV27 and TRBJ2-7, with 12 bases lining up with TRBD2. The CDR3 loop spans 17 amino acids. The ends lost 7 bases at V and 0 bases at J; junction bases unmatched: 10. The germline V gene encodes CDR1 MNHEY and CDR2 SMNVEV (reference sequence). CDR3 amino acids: CASTRLAGGGSSYEQYF. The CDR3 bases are TGTGCCAGCACTCGGCTAGCGGGAGGGGGGAGCTCCTACGAGCAGTACTTC.

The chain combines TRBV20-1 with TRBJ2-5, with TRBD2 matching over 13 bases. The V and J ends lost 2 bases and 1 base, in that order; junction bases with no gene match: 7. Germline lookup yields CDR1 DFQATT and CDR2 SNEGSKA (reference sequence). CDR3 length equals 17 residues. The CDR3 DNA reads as TGCAGTGCTAGAACTAGCGGGAGGGGAGTGTCCCAAGAGACCCAGTACTTC. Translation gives CSARTSGRGVSQETQYF.

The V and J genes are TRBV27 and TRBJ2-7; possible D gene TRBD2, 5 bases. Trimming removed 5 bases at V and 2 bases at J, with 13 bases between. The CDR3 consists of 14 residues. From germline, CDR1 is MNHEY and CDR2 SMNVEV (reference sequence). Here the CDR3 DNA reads TGTGCCAGCAGTCCCCGACCCGGGGCCTACGAGCAGTACTTC. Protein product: CASSPRPGAYEQYF.

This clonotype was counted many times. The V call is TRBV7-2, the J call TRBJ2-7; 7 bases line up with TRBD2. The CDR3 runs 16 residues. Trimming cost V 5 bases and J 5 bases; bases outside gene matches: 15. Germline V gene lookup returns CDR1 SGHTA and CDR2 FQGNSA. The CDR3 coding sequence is TGTGCCAGCAGCCCCACGAGCGGGACTCTCAACCACGAGCAGTACTTC. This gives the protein CASSPTSGTLNHEQYF.

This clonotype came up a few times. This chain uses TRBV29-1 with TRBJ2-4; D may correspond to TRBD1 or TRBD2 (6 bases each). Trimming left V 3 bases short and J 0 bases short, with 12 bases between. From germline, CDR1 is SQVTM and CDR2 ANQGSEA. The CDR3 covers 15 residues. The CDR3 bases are TGCAGCGTTGAGGGGGGCATCCTAGCCAAAAACATTCAGTACTTC. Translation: CSVEGGILAKNIQYF.

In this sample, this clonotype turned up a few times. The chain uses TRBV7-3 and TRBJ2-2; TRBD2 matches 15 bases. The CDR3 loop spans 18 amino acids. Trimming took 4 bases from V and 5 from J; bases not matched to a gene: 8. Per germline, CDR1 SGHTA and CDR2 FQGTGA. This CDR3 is CASSSSGTSGRLTGELFF. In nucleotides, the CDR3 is TGTGCCAGCAGCTCGTCCGGGACTAGCGGGAGGCTGACCGGGGAGCTGTTTTTT.

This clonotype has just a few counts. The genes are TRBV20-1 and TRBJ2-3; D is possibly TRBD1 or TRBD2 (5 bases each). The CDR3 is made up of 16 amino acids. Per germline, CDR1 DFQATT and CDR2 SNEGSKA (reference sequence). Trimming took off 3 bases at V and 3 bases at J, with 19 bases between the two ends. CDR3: CSASTTSTGGTDTQYF. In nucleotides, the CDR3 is TGCAGTGCTAGCACCACCTCTACTGGGGGTACAGATACGCAGTATTTT.

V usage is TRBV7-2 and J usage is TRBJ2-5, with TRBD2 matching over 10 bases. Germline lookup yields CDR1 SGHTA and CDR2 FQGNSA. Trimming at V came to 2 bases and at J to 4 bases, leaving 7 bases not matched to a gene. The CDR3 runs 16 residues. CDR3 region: CASSLTSSGRRETQYF. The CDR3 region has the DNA TGTGCCAGCAGCTTAACCTCTAGCGGGAGACGAGAGACCCAGTACTTC.

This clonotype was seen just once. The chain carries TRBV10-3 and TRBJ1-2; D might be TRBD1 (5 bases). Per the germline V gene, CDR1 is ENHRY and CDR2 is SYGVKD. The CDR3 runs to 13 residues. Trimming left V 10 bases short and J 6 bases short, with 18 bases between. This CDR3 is CANAGTGMDGYTF. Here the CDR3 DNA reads TGTGCCAACGCCGGGACGGGAATGGATGGCTACACCTTC.

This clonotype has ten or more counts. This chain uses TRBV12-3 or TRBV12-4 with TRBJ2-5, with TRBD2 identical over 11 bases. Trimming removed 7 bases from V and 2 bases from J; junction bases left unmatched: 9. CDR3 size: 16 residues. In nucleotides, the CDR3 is TGTGCCAGCACCCCCGGGCTAGCGGGAGGTCAAGAGACCCAGTACTTC. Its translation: CASTPGLAGGQETQYF.

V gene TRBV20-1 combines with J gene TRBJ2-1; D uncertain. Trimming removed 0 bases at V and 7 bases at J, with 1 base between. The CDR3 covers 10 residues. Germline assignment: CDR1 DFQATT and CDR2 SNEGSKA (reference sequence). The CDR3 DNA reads TGCAGTGCTAGAGAGAATGAGCAGTTCTTC. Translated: CSARENEQFF.

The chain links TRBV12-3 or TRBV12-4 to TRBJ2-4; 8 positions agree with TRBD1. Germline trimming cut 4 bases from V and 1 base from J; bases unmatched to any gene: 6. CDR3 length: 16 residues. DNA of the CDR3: TGTGCCAGCAGTTCGGACAGGGATTATGCCAAAAACATTCAGTACTTC. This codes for CASSSDRDYAKNIQYF.

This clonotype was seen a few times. As DNA, the CDR3 is TGCAGTGCTAGGACTAGCGGGACAACCTACGAGCAGTACTTC. It is translated as CSARTSGTTYEQYF. The chain carries TRBV20-1 and TRBJ2-7; 11 bases match TRBD2. This CDR3 has 14 amino acids. Germline CDR1 DFQATT, CDR2 SNEGSKA (reference sequence). The ends lost 3 bases at V and 2 bases at J; junction bases unmatched: 3.

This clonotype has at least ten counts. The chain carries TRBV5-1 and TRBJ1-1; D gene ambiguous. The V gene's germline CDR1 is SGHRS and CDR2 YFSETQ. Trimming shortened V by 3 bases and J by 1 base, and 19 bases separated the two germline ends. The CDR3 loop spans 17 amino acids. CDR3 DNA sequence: TGCGCCAGCAGCTGGGATTTTATTCCGGGAGCGAACACTGAAGCTTTCTTT. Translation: CASSWDFIPGANTEAFF.

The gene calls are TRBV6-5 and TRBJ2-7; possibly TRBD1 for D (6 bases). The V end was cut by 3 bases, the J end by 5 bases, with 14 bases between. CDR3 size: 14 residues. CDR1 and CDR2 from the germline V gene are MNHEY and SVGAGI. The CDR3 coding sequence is TGTGCCAGCAGTTATTCTGCGAGGGGGAACGAGCAGTACTTC. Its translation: CASSYSARGNEQYF.

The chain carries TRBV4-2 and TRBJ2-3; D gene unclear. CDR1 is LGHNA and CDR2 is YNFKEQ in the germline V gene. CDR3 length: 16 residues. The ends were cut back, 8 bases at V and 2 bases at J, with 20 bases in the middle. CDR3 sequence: CASGRGGSPHTDTQYF. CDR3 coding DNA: TGTGCCAGCGGAAGAGGCGGCTCGCCCCACACAGATACGCAGTATTTT.

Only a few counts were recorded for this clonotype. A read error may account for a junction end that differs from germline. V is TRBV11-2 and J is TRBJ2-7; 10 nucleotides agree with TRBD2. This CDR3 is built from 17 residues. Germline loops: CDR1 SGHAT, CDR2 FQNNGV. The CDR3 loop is CTSSRTLAGSSSYEQYF. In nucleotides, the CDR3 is TGTACCAGCAGCCGTACACTAGCGGGGTCGAGCTCCTACGAGCAGTACTTC. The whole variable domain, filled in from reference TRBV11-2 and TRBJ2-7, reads EAGVAQSPRYKIIEKRQSVAFWCNPISGHATLYWYQQILGQGPKLLIQFQNNGVVDDSQLPKDRFSAERLKGVDSTLKIQPAKLEDSAVYLCTSSRTLAGSSSYEQYFGPGTRLTVT.

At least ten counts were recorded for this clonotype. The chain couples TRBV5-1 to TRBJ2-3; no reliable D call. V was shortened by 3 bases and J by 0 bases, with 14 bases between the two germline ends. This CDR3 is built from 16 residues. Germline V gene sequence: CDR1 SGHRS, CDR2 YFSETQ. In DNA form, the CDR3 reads TGCGCCAGCAGCTCCAGTACTTCCGGCAGCACAGATACGCAGTATTTT. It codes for CASSSSTSGSTDTQYF.

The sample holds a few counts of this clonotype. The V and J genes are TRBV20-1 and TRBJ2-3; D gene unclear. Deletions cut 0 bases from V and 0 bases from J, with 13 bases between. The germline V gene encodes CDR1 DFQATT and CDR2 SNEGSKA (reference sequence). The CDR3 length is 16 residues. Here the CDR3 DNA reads TGCAGTGCTAGAGATCTCGTCGCTCGAAGCACAGATACGCAGTATTTT. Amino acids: CSARDLVARSTDTQYF.